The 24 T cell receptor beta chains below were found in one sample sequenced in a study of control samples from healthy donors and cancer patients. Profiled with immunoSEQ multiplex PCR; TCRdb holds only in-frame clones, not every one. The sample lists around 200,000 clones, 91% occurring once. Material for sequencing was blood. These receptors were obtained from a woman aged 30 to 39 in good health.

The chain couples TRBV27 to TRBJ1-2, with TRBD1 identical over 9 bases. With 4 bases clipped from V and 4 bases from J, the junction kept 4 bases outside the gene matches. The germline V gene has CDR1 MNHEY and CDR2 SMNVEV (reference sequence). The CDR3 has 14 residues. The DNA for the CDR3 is TGTGCCAGCAGTTCCGACAGGGGGATCTATGGCTACACCTTC. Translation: CASSSDRGIYGYTF.

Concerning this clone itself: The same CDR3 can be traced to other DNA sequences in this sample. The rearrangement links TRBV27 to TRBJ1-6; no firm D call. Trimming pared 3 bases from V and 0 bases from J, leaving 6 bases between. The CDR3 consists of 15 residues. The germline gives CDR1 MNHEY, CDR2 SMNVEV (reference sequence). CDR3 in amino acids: CASSFGSSYNSPLHF. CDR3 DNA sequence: TGTGCCAGCAGTTTTGGGAGCTCCTATAATTCACCCCTCCACTTT.

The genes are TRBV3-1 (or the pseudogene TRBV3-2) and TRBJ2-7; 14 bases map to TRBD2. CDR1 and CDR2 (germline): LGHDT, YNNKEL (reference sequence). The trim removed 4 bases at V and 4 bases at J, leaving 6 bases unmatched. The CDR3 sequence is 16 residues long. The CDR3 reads CASSRDGTSGSYEQYF. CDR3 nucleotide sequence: TGTGCCAGCAGCCGGGATGGGACTAGCGGGAGTTACGAGCAGTACTTC.

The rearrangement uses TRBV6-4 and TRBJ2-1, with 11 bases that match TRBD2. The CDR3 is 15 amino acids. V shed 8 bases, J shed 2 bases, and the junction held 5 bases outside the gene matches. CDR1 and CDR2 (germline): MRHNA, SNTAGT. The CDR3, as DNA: TGTGCCAGCGCCGGGACTAGCGGTCCCTACAATGAGCAGTTCTTC. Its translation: CASAGTSGPYNEQFF.

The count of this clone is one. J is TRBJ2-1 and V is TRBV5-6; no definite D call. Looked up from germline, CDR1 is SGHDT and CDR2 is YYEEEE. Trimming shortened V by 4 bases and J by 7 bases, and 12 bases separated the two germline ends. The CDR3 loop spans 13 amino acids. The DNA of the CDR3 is TGTGCCAGCAGCCCCGGACCCGGGAATGAGCAGTTCTTC. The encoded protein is CASSPGPGNEQFF.

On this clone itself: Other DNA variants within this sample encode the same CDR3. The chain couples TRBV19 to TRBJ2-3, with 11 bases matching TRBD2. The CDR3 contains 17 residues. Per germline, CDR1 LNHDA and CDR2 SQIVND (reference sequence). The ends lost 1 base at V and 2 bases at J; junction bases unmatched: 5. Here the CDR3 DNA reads TGTGCCAGTAGTATAGTGGCTAGCGGGAGGCCCACAGATACGCAGTATTTT. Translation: CASSIVASGRPTDTQYF.

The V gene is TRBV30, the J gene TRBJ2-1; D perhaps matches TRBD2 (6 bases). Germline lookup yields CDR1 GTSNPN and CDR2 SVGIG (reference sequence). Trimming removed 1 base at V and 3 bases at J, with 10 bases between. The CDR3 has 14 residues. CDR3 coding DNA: TGTGCCTGGAGTGCGGGAGAGGTCTACAATGAGCAGTTCTTC. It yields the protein CAWSAGEVYNEQFF. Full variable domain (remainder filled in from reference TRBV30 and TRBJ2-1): SQTIHQWPATLVQPVGSPLSLECTVEGTSNPNLYWYRQAAGRGLQLLFYSVGIGQISSEVPQNLSASRPQDRQFILSSKKLLLSDSGFYLCAWSAGEVYNEQFFGPGTRLTVL.

In DNA form, the CDR3 reads TGCGCCAGCAGCCTGACAGGGGACCAACTTGAAGCTTTCTTT. Translation gives CASSLTGDQLEAFF. This chain uses TRBV5-1 with TRBJ1-1; 8 bases fit TRBD1. V shed 4 bases, J shed 7 bases, and the junction held 9 bases outside the gene matches. Germline V gene data show CDR1 as SGHRS and CDR2 as YFSETQ. CDR3 length equals 14 residues. The full variable domain, in which reference TRBV5-1 and TRBJ1-1 provide the parts outside the CDR3, is KAGVTQTPRYLIKTRGQQVTLSCSPISGHRSVSWYQQTPGQGLQFLFEYFSETQRNKGNFPGRFSGRQFSNSRSEMNVSTLELGDSALYLCASSLTGDQLEAFFGQGTRLTVV.

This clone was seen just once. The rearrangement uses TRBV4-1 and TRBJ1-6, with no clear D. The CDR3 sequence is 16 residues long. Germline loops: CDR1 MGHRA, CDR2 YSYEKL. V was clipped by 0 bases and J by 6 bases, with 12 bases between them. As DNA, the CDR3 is TGCGCCAGCAGCCAAGATCGGGCAGGTCGTAATTCACCCCTCCACTTT. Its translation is CASSQDRAGRNSPLHF.

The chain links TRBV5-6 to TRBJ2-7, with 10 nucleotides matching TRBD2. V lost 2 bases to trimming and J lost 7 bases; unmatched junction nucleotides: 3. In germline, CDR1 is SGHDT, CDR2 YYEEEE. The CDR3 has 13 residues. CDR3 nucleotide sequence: TGTGCCAGCAGCTTCCTAGCGGGAGAAGAGCAGTACTTC. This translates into CASSFLAGEEQYF.

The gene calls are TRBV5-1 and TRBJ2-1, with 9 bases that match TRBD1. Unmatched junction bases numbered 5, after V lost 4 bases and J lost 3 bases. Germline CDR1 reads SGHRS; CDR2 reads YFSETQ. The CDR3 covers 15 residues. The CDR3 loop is CASSQDRGDYNEQFF. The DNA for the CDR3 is TGCGCCAGCAGCCAAGACAGGGGGGACTACAATGAGCAGTTCTTC.

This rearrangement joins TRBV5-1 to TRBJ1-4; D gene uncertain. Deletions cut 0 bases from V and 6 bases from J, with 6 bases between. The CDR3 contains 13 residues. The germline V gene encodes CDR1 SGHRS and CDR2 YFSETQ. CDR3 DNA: TGCGCCAGCAGCTTGGGGCCAGATGAAAAACTGTTTTTT. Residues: CASSLGPDEKLFF.

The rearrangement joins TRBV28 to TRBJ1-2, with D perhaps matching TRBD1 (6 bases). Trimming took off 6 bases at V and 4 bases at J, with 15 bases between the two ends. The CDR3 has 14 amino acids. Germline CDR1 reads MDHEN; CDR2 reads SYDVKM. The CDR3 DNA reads TGTGCCAGCAGGGCAGGGGTGGGGGTCTATGGCTACACCTTC. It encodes CASRAGVGVYGYTF.

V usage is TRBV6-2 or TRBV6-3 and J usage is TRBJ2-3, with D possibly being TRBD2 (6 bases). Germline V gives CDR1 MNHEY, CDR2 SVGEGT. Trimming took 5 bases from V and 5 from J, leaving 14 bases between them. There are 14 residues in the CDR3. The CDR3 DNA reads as TGTGCCAGCAGTACCTCGGGAGAAGTAGATACGCAGTATTTT. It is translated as CASSTSGEVDTQYF.

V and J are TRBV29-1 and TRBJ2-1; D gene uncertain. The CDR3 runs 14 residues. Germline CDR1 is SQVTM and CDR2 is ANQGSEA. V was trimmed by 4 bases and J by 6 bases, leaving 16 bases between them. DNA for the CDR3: TGCAGCGTTGGTATTGGTTTTCGCGGCAATGAGCAGTTCTTC. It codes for CSVGIGFRGNEQFF.

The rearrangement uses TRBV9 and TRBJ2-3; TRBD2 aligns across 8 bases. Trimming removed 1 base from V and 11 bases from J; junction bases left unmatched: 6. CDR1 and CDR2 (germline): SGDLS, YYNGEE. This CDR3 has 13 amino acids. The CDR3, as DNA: TGTGCCAGCAGCGTATGGGGACTAGATGTGCAGTATTTT. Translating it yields CASSVWGLDVQYF.

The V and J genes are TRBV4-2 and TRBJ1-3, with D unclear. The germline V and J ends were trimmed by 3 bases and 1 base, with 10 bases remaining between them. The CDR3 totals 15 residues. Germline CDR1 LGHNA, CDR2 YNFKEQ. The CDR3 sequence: CASSQETSSGNTIYF. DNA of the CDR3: TGTGCCAGCAGCCAGGAGACAAGTTCTGGAAACACCATATATTTT.

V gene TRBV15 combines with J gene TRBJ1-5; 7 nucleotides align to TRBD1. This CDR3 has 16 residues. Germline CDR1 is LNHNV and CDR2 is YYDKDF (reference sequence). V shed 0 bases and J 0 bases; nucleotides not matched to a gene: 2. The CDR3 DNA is TGTGCCACCAGCAGAGATGACAGGGCTAGCAATCAGCCCCAGCATTTT. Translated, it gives CATSRDDRASNQPQHF.

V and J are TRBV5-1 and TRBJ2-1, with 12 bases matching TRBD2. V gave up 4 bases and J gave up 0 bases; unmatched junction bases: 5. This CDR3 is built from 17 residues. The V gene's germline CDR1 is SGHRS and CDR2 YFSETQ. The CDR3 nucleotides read TGCGCCAGCAGCCCCGTACTAGCGGGGGGCTCCTACAATGAGCAGTTCTTC. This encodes CASSPVLAGGSYNEQFF.

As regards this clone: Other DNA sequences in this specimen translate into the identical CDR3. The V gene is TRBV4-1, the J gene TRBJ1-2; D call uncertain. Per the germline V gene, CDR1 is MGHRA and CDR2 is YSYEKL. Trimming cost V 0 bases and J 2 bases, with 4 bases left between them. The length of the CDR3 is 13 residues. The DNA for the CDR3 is TGCGCCAGCAGCCAAGACGGAAACTATGGCTACACCTTC. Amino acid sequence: CASSQDGNYGYTF.

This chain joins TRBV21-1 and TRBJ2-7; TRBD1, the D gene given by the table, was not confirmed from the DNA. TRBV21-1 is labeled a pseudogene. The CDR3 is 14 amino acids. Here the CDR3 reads CASSKTGGTYEQYF. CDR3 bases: TGTGCCAGCAGCAAGACAGGGGGCACCTACGAGCAGTACTTC.

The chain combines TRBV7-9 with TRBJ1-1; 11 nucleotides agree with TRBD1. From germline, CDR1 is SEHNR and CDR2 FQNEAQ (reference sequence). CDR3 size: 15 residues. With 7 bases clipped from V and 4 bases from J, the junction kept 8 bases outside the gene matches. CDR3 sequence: CASTPSGTGGTEAFF. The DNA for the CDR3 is TGTGCCAGCACCCCGTCCGGGACAGGGGGCACTGAAGCTTTCTTT.

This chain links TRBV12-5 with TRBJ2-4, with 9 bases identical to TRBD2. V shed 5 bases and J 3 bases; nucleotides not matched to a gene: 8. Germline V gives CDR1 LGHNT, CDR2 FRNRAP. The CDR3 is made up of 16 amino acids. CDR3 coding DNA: TGTGCTAGTGGTCCCAATAGCGGGAGTGGCAAAAACATTCAGTACTTC. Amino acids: CASGPNSGSGKNIQYF.

The CDR3 loop reads CASSLRGGYTEAFF. The CDR3 DNA reads as TGTGCCAGCAGCTTAAGGGGGGGTTACACTGAAGCTTTCTTT. The chain couples TRBV11-1 to TRBJ1-1, with a tentative D call TRBD1 (6 bases). Trimming removed 2 bases from V and 3 bases from J, with 10 bases in between. This CDR3 contains 14 residues. The germline CDR1 and CDR2 sequences are SGHAT and FQDESV (reference sequence).